The clone carrying this TCR beta chain was counted many times. What it binds is unknown. TCRdb re-analysed the reads in MiXCR, keeping a single row per CDR3 protein. The sample includes 45,000 to 65,000 distinct CDR3 sequences, about 18% of them seen just once. This sample was taken from a study of T cell repertoires in cytomegalovirus infection. Overall study: It was recently identified HLA-C-restricted and well-studied HLA-B-restricted CMV epitopes that the study used. It was the public TCR beta signatures that indicated both CMV infection and matching HLA type.

The V end lost 4 bases, the J end lost 1 base, and 11 bases lay between the germline ends. This CDR3 is 14 amino acids long. Germline CDR1 SGHTA, CDR2 FQGNSA. Findings and limits, study-wide: Ex vivo responses were dominated by HLA-C-restricted CMV-specific TCR beta clonotypes.

The specimen was CD8+ T cells from cultured PBMCs, collected from culture after CMV antigen stimulation. The receptor was isolated from a human donor in good health (CMV status not recorded). Some clones in this sample may be carry-over from other donors' samples. The V gene is TRBV7-2, the J gene TRBJ2-7; tentatively, D is TRBD1 (7 bases). For the CDR3, the DNA is TGTGCCAGCAGCTGGGCAGGGGGGTCCTACGAGCAGTACTTC. This codes for CASSWAGGSYEQYF.